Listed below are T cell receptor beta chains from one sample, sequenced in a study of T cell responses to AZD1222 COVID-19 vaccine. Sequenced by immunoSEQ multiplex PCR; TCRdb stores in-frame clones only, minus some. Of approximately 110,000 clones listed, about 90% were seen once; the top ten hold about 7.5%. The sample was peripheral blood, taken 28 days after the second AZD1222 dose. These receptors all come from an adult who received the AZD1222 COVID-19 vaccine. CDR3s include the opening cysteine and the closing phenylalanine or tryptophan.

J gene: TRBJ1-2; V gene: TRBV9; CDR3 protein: CASSVVQNYGYTF
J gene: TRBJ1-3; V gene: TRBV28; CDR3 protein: CASSQPFSGVGNTIYF
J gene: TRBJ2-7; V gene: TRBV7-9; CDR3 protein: CASSSRDRDIYEQYF
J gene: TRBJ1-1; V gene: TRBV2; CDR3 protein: CASRRQAHTEAFF
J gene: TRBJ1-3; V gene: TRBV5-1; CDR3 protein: CASSPLPGRAGNTIYF
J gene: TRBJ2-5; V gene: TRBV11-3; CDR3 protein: CASSPAGQPETQYF
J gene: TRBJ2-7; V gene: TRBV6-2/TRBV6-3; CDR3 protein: CASSLGDGQADFQYF
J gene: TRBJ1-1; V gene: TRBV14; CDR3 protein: CASSQGRGQVNTEAFF
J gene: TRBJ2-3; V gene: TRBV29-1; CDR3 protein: CSVIEGWTDTQYF
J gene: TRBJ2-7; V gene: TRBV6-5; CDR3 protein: CASSYEQASYEQYF
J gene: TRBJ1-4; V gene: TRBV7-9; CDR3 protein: CASSSNRGTPNEKLFF
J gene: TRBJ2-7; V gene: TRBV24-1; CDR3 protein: CATSDPPSYEQYF
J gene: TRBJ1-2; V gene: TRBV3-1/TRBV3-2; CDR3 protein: CASSRGGQANYGYTF
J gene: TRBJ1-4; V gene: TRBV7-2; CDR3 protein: CASSLGHFATNEKLFF
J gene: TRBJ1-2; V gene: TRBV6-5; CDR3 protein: CASRLGADYGYTF
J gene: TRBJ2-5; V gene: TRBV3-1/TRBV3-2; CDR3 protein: CASSQGGGQGTQYF
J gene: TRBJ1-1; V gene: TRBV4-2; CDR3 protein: CASSQGHQGLNTEAFF
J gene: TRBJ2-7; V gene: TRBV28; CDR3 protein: CASSRDRGKDEQYF
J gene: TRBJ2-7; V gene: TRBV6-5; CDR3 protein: CASAREGLSEQYF
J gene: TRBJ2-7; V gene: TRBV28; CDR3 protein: CASEASGGRTYEQYF
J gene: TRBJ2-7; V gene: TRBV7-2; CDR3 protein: CASSNTRVKLYEQYF
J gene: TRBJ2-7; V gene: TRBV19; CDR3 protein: CASSIAISYEQYF
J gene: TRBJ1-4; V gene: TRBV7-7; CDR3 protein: CASSPGLRSEKLFF
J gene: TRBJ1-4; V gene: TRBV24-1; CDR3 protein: CATSDKQGVGEKLFF
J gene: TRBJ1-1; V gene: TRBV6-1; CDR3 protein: CASSEEGAPGTEAFF
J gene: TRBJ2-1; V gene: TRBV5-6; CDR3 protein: CASSLAGGPGSRNEQFF
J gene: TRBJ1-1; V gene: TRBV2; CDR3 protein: CASSDRGEGAFF
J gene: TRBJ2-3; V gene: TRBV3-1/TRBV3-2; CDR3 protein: CASSQVLAGGPDTQYF
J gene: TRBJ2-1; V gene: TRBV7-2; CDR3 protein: CASRATGYNEQFF
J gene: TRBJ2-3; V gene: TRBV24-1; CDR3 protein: CATSDFGSWKDTQYF
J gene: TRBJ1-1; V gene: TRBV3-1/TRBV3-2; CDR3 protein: CASSQGLGDRGAEAFF
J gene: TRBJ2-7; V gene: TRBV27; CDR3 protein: CASSSRLAGAYEQYF
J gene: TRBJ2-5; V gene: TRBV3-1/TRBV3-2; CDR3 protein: CASSPARTSGEETQYF
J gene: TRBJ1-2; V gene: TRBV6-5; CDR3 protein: CASSYSPGSSGYTF
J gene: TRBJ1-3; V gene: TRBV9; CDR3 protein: CASSVGGSSGNTIYF
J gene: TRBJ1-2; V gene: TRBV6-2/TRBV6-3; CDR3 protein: CASSYTGPNREYGYTF
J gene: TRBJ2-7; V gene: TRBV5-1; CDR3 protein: CASSLLLNYEQYF
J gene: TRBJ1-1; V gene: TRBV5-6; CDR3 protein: CASSLSFLGQGVSYTEAFF
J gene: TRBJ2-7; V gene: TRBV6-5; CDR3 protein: CASSKEGAGRYEQYF
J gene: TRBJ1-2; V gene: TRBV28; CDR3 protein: CASSLSSRWQASTF
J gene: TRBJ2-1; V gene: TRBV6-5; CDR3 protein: CASSPWERGEGEQFF
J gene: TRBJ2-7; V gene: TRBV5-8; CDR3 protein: CASSLLAGGAEQYF
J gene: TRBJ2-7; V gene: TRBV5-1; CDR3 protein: CASSSGGLGMDEQYF
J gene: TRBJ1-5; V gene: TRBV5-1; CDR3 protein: CASRQGADQPQHF
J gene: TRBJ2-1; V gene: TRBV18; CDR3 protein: CASSLAGAENEQFF
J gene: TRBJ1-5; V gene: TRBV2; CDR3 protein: CASRRDIYSNQPQHF